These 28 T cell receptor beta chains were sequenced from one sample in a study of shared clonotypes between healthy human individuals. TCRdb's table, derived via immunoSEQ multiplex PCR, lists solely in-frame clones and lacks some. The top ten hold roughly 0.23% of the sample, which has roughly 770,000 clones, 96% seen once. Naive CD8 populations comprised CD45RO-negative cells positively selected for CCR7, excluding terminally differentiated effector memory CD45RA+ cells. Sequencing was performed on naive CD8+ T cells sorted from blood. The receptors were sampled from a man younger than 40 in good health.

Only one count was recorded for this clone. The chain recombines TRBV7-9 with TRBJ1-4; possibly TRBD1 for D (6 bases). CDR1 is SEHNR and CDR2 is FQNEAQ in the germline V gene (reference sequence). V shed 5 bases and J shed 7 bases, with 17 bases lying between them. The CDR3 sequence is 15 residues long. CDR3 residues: CASSGSGGHIEKLFF. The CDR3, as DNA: TGTGCCAGCAGCGGCAGCGGGGGGCATATTGAAAAACTGTTTTTT.

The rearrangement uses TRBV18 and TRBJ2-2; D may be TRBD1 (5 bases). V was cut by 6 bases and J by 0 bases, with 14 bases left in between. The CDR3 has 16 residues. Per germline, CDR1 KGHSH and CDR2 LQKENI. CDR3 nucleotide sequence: TGTGCCAGCTCCCTGTGGGGCCCTCCGAACACCGGGGAGCTGTTTTTT. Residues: CASSLWGPPNTGELFF. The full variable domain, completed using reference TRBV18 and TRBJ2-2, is NAGVMQNPRHLVRRRGQEARLRCSPMKGHSHVYWYRQLPEEGLKFMVYLQKENIIDESGMPKERFSAEFPKEGPSILRIQQVVRGDSAAYFCASSLWGPPNTGELFFGEGSRLTVL.

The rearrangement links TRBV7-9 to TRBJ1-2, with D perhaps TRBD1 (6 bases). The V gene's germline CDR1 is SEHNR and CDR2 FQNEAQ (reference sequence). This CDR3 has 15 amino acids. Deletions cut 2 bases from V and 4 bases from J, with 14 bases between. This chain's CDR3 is CASSLNTGTVYGYTF. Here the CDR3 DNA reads TGTGCCAGCAGCTTAAACACAGGGACGGTCTATGGCTACACCTTC.

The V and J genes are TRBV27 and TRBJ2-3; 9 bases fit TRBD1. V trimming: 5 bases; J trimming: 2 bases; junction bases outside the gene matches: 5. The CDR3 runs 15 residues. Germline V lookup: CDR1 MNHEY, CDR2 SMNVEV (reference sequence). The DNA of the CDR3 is TGTGCCAGCAGTACGTACAGGGGGCCCACAGATACGCAGTATTTT. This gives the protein CASSTYRGPTDTQYF.

The CDR3 loop reads CASSPSFTGKLTGELFF. In DNA, the CDR3 is TGTGCCAGCTCACCAAGCTTCACGGGGAAACTAACCGGGGAGCTGTTTTTT. The chain employs TRBV18 and TRBJ2-2; a weak D match, TRBD2 (5 bases). The V end lost 2 bases, the J end lost 5 bases, and 18 bases lay between the germline ends. CDR3 length: 17 amino acids. CDR1 and CDR2 from the germline V gene are KGHSH and LQKENI.

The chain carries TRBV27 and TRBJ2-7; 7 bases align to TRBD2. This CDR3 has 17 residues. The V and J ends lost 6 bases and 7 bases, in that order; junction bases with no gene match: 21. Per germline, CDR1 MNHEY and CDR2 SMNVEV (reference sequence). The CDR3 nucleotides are TGTGCCAGCAGGATGTACACACGCCTCGCGGGAGCTGATGAGCAGTACTTC. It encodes CASRMYTRLAGADEQYF.

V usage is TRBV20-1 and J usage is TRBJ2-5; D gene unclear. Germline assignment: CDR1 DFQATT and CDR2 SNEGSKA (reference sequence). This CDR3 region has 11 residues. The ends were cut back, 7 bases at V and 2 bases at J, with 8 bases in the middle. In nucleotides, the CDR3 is TGCAGTGGCCGAGTGCAAGAGACCCAGTACTTC. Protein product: CSGRVQETQYF.

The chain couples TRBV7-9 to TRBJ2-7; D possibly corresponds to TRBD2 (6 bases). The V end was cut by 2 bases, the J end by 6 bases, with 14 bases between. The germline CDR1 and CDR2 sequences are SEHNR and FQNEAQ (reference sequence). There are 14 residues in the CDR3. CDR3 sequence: CASSLTGSSGEQYF. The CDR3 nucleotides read TGTGCCAGCAGCTTAACCGGGAGTAGCGGCGAGCAGTACTTC.

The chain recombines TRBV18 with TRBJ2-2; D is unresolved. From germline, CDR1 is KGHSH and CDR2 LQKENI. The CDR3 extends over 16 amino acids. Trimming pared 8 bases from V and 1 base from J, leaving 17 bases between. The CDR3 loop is CASNTSPGGNTGELFF. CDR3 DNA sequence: TGTGCCAGCAACACATCTCCTGGCGGGAACACCGGGGAGCTGTTTTTT. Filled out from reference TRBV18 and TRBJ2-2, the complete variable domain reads NAGVMQNPRHLVRRRGQEARLRCSPMKGHSHVYWYRQLPEEGLKFMVYLQKENIIDESGMPKERFSAEFPKEGPSILRIQQVVRGDSAAYFCASNTSPGGNTGELFFGEGSRLTVL.

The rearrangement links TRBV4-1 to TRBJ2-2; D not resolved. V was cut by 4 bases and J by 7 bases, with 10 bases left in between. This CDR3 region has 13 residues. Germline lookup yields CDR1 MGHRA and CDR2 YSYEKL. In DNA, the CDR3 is TGCGCCAGCAGCCCACGCCTGGGCGGGGAGCTGTTTTTT. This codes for CASSPRLGGELFF.

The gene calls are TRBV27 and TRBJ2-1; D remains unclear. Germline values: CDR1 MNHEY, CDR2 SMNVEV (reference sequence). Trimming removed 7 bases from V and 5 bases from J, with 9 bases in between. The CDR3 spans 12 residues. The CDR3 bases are TGTGCCAGCACCAAACCTAACAATGAGCAGTTCTTC. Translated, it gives CASTKPNNEQFF.

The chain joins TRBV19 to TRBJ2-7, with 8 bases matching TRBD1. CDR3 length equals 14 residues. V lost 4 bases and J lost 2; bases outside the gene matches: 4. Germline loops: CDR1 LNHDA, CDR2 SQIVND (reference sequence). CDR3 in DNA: TGTGCCAGTAGTAATCCAGGGGGCCCCTACGAGCAGTACTTC. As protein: CASSNPGGPYEQYF.

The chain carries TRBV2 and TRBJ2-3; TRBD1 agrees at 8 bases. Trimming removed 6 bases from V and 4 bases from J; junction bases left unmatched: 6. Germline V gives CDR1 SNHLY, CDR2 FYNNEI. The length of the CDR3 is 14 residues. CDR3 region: CASSPGTGSDTQYF. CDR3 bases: TGTGCCAGCAGCCCCGGGACAGGTTCAGATACGCAGTATTTT. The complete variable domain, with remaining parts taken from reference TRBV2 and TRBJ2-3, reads EPEVTQTPSHQVTQMGQEVILRCVPISNHLYFYWYRQILGQKVEFLVSFYNNEISEKSEIFDDQFSVERPDGSNFTLKIRSTKLEDSAMYFCASSPGTGSDTQYFGPGTRLTVL.

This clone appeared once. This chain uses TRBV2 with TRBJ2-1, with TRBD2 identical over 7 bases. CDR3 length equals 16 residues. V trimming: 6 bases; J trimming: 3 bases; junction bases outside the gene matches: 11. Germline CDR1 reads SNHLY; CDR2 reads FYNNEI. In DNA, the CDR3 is TGTGCCAGCAGGTCGACTACTAGCGACTACTACAATGAGCAGTTCTTC. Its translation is CASRSTTSDYYNEQFF.

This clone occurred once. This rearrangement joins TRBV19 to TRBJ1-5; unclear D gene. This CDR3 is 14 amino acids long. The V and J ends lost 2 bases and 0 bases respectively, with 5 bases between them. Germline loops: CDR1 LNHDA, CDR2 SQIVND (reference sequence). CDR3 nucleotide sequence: TGTGCCAGTAGTATAACGGTTAGCAATCAGCCCCAGCATTTT. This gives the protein CASSITVSNQPQHF.

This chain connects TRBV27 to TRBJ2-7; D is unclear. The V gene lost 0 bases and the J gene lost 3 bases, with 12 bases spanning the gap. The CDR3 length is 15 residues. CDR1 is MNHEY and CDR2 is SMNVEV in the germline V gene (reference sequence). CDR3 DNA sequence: TGTGCCAGCAGTTTATCCTCCGGGTCTGACTACGAGCAGTACTTC. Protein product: CASSLSSGSDYEQYF.

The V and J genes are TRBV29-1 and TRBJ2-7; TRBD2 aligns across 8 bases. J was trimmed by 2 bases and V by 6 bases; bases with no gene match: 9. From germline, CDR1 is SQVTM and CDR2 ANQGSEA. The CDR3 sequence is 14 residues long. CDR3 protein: CSVLLAREAYEQYF. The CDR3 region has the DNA TGCAGCGTCTTACTAGCGCGGGAGGCCTACGAGCAGTACTTC.

Here the CDR3 reads CASSLITGGGETQYF. The CDR3 DNA sequence: TGTGCCAGCAGCTTAATAACGGGAGGGGGGGAGACCCAGTACTTC. The chain combines TRBV7-9 with TRBJ2-5, with TRBD2 matching over 8 bases. With V trimmed by 2 bases and J by 5 bases, 7 bases remained unmatched. CDR1 SEHNR and CDR2 FQNEAQ come from the germline V gene (reference sequence). CDR3 length: 15 amino acids.

As DNA, the CDR3 is TGTGCCAGCAGTTACAACACGGGATCCTACGAGCAGTACTTC. This gives the protein CASSYNTGSYEQYF. The V call is TRBV6-5, the J call TRBJ2-7; D is perhaps TRBD2 (5 bases). This CDR3 comprises 14 residues. V was pared by 2 bases and J by 1 base, with 9 bases between. CDR1 is MNHEY and CDR2 is SVGAGI in the germline V gene.

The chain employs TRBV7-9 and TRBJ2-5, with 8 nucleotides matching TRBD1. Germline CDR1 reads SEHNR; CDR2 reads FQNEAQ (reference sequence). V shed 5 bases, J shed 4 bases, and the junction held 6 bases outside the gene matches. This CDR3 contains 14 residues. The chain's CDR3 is CASSEGTGSETQYF. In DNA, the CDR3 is TGTGCCAGCAGCGAAGGGACAGGTTCAGAGACCCAGTACTTC.

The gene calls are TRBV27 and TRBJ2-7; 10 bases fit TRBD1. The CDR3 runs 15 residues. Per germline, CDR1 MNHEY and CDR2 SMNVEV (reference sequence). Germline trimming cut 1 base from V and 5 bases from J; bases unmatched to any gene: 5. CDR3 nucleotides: TGTGCCAGCAGTTTATGGGGGACAGGGGTGGACGAGCAGTACTTC. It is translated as CASSLWGTGVDEQYF.

The CDR3 bases are TGCGCCAGCAGCACCTGGACAGGGGAGGTCGAGCAGTACTTC. Protein product: CASSTWTGEVEQYF. The chain carries TRBV5-1 and TRBJ2-7; 9 bases fit TRBD1. The germline gives CDR1 SGHRS, CDR2 YFSETQ. Trimming removed 4 bases from V and 6 bases from J; junction bases left unmatched: 8. CDR3 length equals 14 residues.

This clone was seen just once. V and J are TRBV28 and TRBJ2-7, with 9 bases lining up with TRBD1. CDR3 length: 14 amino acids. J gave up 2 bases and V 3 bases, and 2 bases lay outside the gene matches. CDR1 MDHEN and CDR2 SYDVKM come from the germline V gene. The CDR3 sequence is CASSFRDRAYEQYF. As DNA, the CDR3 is TGTGCCAGCAGTTTCCGGGACAGGGCCTACGAGCAGTACTTC.

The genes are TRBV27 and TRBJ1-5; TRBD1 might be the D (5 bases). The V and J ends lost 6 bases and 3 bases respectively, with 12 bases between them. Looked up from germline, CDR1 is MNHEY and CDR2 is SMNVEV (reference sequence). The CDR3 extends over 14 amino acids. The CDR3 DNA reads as TGTGCCAGCAGGGAGGGACTTGACAATCAGCCCCAGCATTTT. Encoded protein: CASREGLDNQPQHF.

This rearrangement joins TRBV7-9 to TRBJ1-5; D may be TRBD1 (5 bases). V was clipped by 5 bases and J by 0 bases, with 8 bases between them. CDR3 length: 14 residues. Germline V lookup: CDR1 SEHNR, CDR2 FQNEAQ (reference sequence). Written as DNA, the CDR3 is TGTGCCAGCAGCAAGACAGATAGCAATCAGCCCCAGCATTTT. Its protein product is CASSKTDSNQPQHF. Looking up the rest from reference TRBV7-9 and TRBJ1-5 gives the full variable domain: DTGVSQNPRHKITKRGQNVTFRCDPISEHNRLYWYRQTLGQGPEFLTYFQNEAQLEKSRLLSDRFSAERPKGSFSTLEIQRTEQGDSAMYLCASSKTDSNQPQHFGDGTRLSIL.

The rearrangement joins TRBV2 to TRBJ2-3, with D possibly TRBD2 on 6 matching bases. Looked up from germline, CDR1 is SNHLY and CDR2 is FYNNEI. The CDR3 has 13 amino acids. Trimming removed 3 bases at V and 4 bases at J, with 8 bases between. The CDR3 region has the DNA TGTGCCAGCAGTGAGGACTACTCAGATACGCAGTATTTT. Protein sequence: CASSEDYSDTQYF. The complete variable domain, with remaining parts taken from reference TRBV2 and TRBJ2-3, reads EPEVTQTPSHQVTQMGQEVILRCVPISNHLYFYWYRQILGQKVEFLVSFYNNEISEKSEIFDDQFSVERPDGSNFTLKIRSTKLEDSAMYFCASSEDYSDTQYFGPGTRLTVL.

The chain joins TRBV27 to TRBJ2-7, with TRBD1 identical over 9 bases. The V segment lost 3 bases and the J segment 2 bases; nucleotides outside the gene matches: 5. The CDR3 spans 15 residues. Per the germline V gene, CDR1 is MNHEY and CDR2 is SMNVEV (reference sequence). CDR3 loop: CASSFRDRAAYEQYF. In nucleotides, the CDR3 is TGTGCCAGCAGTTTCCGGGACAGGGCAGCCTACGAGCAGTACTTC.

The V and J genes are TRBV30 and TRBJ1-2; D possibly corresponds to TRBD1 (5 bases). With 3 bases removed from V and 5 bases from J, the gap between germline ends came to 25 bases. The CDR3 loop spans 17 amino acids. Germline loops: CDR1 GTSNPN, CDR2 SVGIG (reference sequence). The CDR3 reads CAWSTRSPRDPRYGYTF. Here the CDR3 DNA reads TGTGCCTGGAGCACCCGAAGCCCCCGGGACCCAAGGTATGGCTACACCTTC.